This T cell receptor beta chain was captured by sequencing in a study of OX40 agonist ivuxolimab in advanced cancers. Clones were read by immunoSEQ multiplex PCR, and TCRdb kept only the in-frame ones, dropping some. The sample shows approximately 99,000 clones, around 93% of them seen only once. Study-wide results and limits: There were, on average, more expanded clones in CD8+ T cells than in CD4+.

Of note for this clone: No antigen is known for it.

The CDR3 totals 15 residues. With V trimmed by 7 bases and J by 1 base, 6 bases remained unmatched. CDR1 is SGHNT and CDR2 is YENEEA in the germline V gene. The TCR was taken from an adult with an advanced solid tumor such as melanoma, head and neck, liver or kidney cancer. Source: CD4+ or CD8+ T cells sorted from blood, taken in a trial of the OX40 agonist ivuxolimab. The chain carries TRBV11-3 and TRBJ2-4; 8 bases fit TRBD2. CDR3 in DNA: TGTGCCAGCACCGGGGGGGGGCGGGCCAAAAACATTCAGTACTTC. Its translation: CASTGGGRAKNIQYF.